Reported below is one T cell receptor (beta chain). Its antigen is not known. cDNA came from about 0.51 to 1 ug RNA primed by random hexamers. The amplification used immunoSEQ multiplex PCR on TCR beta CDR3; it spanned 54 Vbeta and 13 Jbeta. TCRdb reprocessed the immunoSEQ multiplex PCR reads with MiXCR, giving one entry per CDR3 protein. The sample shows approximately 210,000 distinct CDR3 sequences, approximately 94% of them seen only once. This record belongs to a study of CD8 T cells in Susac syndrome. General study points: The relatively small number of individuals in the TCR sequencing and HLA analysis was acknowledged by the study.

The germline V gene has CDR1 SQVTM and CDR2 ANQGSEA. The CDR3 is made up of 14 amino acids. With V trimmed by 1 base and J by 4 bases, 7 bases remained unmatched. Peripheral blood CD8+ and CD4+ T cells were profiled by TCR beta sequencing. The sequenced sample was CD4+ T cells from PBMCs. The chain couples TRBV29-1 to TRBJ2-7, with TRBD2 identical over 7 bases. The TCR comes from a human donor with Susac syndrome. CDR3 region: CSVEVGRGTYEQYF. Here the CDR3 DNA reads TGCAGCGTTGAAGTGGGGAGGGGAACTTACGAGCAGTACTTC.